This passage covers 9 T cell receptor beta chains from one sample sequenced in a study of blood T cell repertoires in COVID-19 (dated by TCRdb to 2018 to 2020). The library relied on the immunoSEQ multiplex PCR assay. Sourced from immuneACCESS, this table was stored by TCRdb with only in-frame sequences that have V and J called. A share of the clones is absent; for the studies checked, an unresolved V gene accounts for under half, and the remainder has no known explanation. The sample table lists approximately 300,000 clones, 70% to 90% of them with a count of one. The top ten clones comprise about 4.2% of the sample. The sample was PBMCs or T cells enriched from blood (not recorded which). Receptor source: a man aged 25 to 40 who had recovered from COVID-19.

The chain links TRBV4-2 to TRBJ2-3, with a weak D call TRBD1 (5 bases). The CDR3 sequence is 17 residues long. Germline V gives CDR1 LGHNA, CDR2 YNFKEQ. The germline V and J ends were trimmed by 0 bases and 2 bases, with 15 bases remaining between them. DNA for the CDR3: TGTGCCAGCAGCCAAGATCTAGGGGTCCCTAACACAGATACGCAGTATTTT. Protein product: CASSQDLGVPNTDTQYF.

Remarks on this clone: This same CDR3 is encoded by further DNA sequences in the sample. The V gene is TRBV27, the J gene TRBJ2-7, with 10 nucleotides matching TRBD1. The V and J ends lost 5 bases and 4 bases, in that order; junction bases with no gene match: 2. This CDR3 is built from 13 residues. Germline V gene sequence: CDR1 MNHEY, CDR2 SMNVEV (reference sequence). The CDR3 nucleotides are TGTGCCAGCAGTAGGGACAGGGGTTACGAGCAGTACTTC. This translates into CASSRDRGYEQYF.

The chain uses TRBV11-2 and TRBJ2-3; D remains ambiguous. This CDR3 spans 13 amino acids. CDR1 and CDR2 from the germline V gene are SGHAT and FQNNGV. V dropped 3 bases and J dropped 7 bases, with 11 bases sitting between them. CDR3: CASSLGVMNTQYF. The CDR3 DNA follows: TGTGCCAGCAGCTTGGGCGTTATGAATACGCAGTATTTT.

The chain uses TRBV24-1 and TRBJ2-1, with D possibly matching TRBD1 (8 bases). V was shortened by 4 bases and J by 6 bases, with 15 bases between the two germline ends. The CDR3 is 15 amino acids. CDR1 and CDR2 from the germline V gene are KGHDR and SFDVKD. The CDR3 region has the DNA TGTGCCACCAGTGACCTACAGGGGGGGATCAATGAGCAGTTCTTC. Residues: CATSDLQGGINEQFF.

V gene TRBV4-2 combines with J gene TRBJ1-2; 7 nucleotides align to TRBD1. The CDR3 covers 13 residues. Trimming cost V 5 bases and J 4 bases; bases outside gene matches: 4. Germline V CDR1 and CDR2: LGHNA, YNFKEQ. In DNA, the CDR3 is TGTGCCAGCAGCACGACAGGGATCTATGGCTACACCTTC. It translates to CASSTTGIYGYTF.

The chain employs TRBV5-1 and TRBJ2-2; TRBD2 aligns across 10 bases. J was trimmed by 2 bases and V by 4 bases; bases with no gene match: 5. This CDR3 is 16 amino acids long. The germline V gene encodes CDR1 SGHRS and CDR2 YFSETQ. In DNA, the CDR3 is TGCGCCAGCAGCACGGGACTAGCGTATAACACCGGGGAGCTGTTTTTT. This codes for CASSTGLAYNTGELFF.

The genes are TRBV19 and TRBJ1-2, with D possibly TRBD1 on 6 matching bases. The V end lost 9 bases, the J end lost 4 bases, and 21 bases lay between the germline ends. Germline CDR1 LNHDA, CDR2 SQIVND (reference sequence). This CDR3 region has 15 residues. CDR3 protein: CASLITGMASYGYTF. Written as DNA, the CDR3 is TGTGCCAGCCTGATAACAGGGATGGCTAGCTATGGCTACACCTTC.

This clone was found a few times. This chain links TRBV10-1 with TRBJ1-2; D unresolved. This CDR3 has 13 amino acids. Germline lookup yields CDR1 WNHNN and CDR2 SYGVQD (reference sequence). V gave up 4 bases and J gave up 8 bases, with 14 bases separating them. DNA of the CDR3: TGCGCCAGCAGTGCAAACCAAGCGTGGGGCTACACCTTC. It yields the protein CASSANQAWGYTF.

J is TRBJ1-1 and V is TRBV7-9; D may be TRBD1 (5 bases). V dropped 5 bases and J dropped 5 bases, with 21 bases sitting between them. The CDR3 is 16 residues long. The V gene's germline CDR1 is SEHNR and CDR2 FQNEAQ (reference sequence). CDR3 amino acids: CASSPEAGTVRTEAFF. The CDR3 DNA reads TGTGCCAGCAGCCCGGAGGCGGGGACCGTGCGGACTGAAGCTTTCTTT.